Sequencing of this T cell receptor (beta chain) was carried out in a study of T cell clonality in common variable immunodeficiency. Some clones are missing from TCRdb's copy, which holds only in-frame ones; the method was immunoSEQ multiplex PCR. The specimen has roughly 52,000 clones, none found just once. The CDR3 length is 14 residues. The V gene lost 0 bases and the J gene lost 2 bases, with 9 bases spanning the gap. Per the germline V gene, CDR1 is GTSNPN and CDR2 is SVGIG (reference sequence). This clone was seen many times. The CDR3 end falls 3 residues outside the read, so it is completed with the germline J gene.

This TCR derives from a person between 18 and 70 years old in good health. The chain employs TRBV30 and TRBJ2-3; tentatively, D is TRBD2 (6 bases). Input material: peripheral blood mononuclear cells. The CDR3 is CAWSVLDYTDTQYF. Partial CDR3 DNA: TGTGCCTGGAGTGTACTGGACTACACAGATACG.